A selection of T cell receptor beta chains follows, all from one sample in a study of CD8 T cells in ankylosing spondylitis. Using its own MiXCR run on the 5' RACE reads, TCRdb lists one record per CDR3 protein. The data contain a few hundred thousand distinct CDR3 sequences, around 10% of them singletons. Sequencing was performed on blood, either unsorted or a sorted T cell fraction (not recorded which). The receptors come from a male donor with ankylosing spondylitis or in good health (not recorded which). Each CDR3 is given with its conserved first and last residue. A D gene is named only where the DNA matches it firmly. A row's size may be missing; if present it is once, few, many or a size class.

many,NA,TRBJ2-7,TRBV5-1,CASSFHTPDEQYF,TGCGCCAGCAGCTTCCACACACCAGACGAGCAGTACTTC
NA,TRBD1,TRBJ2-3,TRBV7-6,CTSSFSWQGAVGTQYF,TGTACCAGCAGCTTTTCCTGGCAGGGGGCTGTAGGTACGCAGTATTTT
many,NA,TRBJ2-2,TRBV15,CATSRDLGGGTGELFF,TGTGCCACCAGCAGAGACTTGGGCGGAGGGACCGGGGAGCTGTTTTTT
many,NA,TRBJ1-1,TRBV28,CASSRDVVLNTEAFF,TGTGCCAGCAGCAGGGACGTAGTTTTGAACACTGAAGCTTTCTTT
many,NA,TRBJ1-3,TRBV20-1,CSARDYRAMSGNTIYF,TGCAGTGCTAGAGATTATAGGGCTATGTCTGGAAACACCATATATTTT
many,NA,TRBJ2-4,TRBV4-2,CASSQDEEPRELVPNIQYF,TGTGCCAGCAGCCAAGATGAGGAGCCCAGGGAGTTGGTCCCAAACATTCAGTACTTC
NA,NA,TRBJ2-7,TRBV20-1,CSASRGGYEQYF,TGCAGTGCTAGTCGAGGGGGCTACGAGCAGTACTTC
many,NA,TRBJ2-7,TRBV29-1,CSVEGVRDGVSYEQYF,TGCAGCGTCGAAGGGGTACGGGACGGCGTCTCCTACGAGCAGTACTTC
many,TRBD1,TRBJ1-5,TRBV7-8,CASSSGGQRYSNQPQHF,TGTGCCAGCAGCTCAGGGGGACAGCGATATAGCAATCAGCCCCAGCATTTT
few,TRBD2,TRBJ2-1,TRBV5-4,CASSTGLAGEGQFF,TGTGCCAGCAGCACTGGACTAGCGGGAGAAGGGCAGTTCTTC
NA,NA,TRBJ1-4,TRBV5-1,CASSDPSDTTNEKLFF,TGCGCCAGCAGCGACCCTTCAGATACAACTAATGAAAAACTGTTTTTT
NA,NA,TRBJ1-1,TRBV7-9,CASSLLGLGAEAFF,TGTGCCAGCAGCTTACTTGGATTAGGGGCTGAAGCTTTCTTT
many,TRBD2,TRBJ2-1,TRBV6-6,CASTPGGVSEQFF,TGTGCCAGCACCCCGGGAGGGGTATCTGAGCAGTTCTTC
NA,NA,TRBJ2-3,TRBV12-5,CASAPSPLRSRTDTQYF,TGTGCTAGTGCCCCATCTCCCCTGAGATCACGCACAGATACGCAGTATTTT
NA,NA,TRBJ2-3,TRBV5-4,CASSFVGGTDTQYF,TGTGCCAGCAGCTTTGTCGGCGGCACAGATACGCAGTATTTT
many,NA,TRBJ2-5,TRBV12-3/TRBV12-4,CASSLFSGSETQYF,TGTGCCAGCAGTTTATTTTCGGGGAGTGAGACCCAGTACTTC
many,TRBD1,TRBJ1-6,TRBV20-1,CSARPPGTVYSPLHF,TGCAGTGCTCGACCACCCGGGACAGTCTATTCACCCCTCCACTTT
NA,NA,TRBJ2-7,TRBV7-9,CASSWGEGVTYEQYF,TGTGCCAGCAGCTGGGGGGAGGGGGTTACCTACGAGCAGTACTTC
many,NA,TRBJ1-2,TRBV24-1,CATSFGTSGYTF,TGTGCCACCAGTTTTGGGACGTCGGGCTACACCTTC
once,NA,TRBJ2-5,TRBV3-1,CASSQANNGYQETQYF,TGTGCCAGCAGCCAAGCGAACAACGGCTACCAAGAGACCCAGTACTTC